A selection of T cell receptor beta chains follows, all from one sample in a study of blood T cells in healthy people across ages. TCRdb ran MiXCR on the 5' RACE reads and lists one entry per CDR3 protein. The table has 580,000 or so distinct CDR3 sequences, roughly 48% seen once. The material sequenced was blood. The source of these receptors is a man older than 75 in good health. Each CDR3 is given without its conserved first and last residue. The D gene is left open where the match is weak. The listing skips clone size in some rows; elsewhere it reads once, few, many or a size class.

V gene,clone size,D gene,CDR3 protein
TRBV5-1,-,TRBD2,ASSLAGGGRTRSSYSEQF
TRBV6-6,many,-,ASSYERDHNEQF
TRBV6-5,many,-,ASRLQGGNYEQY
TRBV29-1,-,TRBD2,SVGTSGSTNTQY
TRBV18,-,TRBD1,ASSPTNRGTNYGYT
TRBV5-1,-,TRBD1,ASSTGQGAGNTIY
TRBV7-9,few,-,ASSLEGPNSYEQY
TRBV5-6,-,-,ASSLGQHGGAF
TRBV6-6,-,-,ASSSPDRDRETQY
TRBV7-2,many,TRBD2,ASSLLGRAGNNEQF
TRBV3-1,-,-,ASSPDGYNSPLH
TRBV29-1,few,TRBD2,SAIPGGGAGELF
TRBV27,-,-,ASSLSYDGEQY
TRBV5-1,-,TRBD2,ASRQPGIAGGVYEQY
TRBV4-3,-,-,ASSQEGRAGGTEAF
TRBV27,-,-,ASTFSYNEQF
TRBV10-3,-,TRBD1,AIQATGDSGYT
TRBV6-6,many,TRBD1,ASRWDRNTETQY
TRBV6-5,-,TRBD1,ASSYGQVSDTRY
TRBV7-9,-,-,ASSLVRDKNEQF
TRBV10-3,-,TRBD1,AIRPDRGTDTQY
TRBV2,-,TRBD2,ASSELRGAKEQY
TRBV2,-,TRBD2,ASAGRLPRGTEQF
TRBV10-2,-,-,ASRSRVDEQY
TRBV7-2,-,-,ASRMSTGRDTQY
TRBV25-1,few,TRBD1,ASSERQGVETQY
TRBV20-1,-,-,SARGGAGTTDTQY
TRBV2,once,-,ASSGDRNSPLH
TRBV7-2,few,-,ASTLSGSRYNEQF
TRBV25-1,-,-,ASRGHKNEKLF
TRBV6-6,many,TRBD2,ASSSPPGVGGGTDTQY
TRBV28,-,-,ASSSPNRVRDEQY
TRBV29-1,-,-,SVDAGARGYT
TRBV7-2,few,TRBD2,ASSFTSGLRSSTDTQY
TRBV15,-,-,ATSRESSSYNEQY
TRBV5-4,-,-,ASSFGGGPQETQY
TRBV4-3,-,-,ASSPSGGISTEAF
TRBV20-1,-,-,SASKIPRGLYNEQF
TRBV6-5,-,TRBD1,ASSSSGQNNSPLH
TRBV29-1,-,-,SAGITEAF
TRBV6-2/TRBV6-3,-,TRBD1,ASRKGAFSNQPQH
TRBV7-2,few,-,ASSRSRTNEKLF
TRBV7-2,-,-,ASRQDTYGYT
TRBV7-2,-,-,ASSPWVGATDTQY
TRBV15,-,-,ATSRVNHPSGADEQF
TRBV24-1,once,-,ATSDPHSGAVNEQF
TRBV24-1,-,-,ATSEQYQETQY
TRBV4-1,-,-,ASSLQRPNEQF
TRBV12-3/TRBV12-4,few,-,ASSLGRGDSGEQY
TRBV6-6,many,-,ASTRQVPSSTDTQY